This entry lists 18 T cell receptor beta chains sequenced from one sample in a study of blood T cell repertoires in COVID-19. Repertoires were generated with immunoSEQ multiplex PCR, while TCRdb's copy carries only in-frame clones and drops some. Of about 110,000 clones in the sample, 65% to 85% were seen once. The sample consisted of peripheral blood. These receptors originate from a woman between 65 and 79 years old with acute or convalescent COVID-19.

CDR3 in amino acids: CATSDLGSTGYQPQHF. CDR3 bases: TGTGCCACCAGTGATTTGGGGTCGACAGGGTATCAGCCCCAGCATTTT. The chain carries TRBV24-1 and TRBJ1-5, with TRBD1 matching over 7 bases. V trimming: 0 bases; J trimming: 5 bases; junction bases outside the gene matches: 6. There are 16 residues in the CDR3. CDR1 and CDR2 from the germline V gene are KGHDR and SFDVKD.

CDR3 in DNA: TGTGCCAGCTCACTAGACACAGAAGAGACCCAGTACTTC. Protein sequence: CASSLDTEETQYF. This rearrangement joins TRBV18 to TRBJ2-5; no clear D. This CDR3 has 13 amino acids. V was clipped by 4 bases and J by 3 bases, with 9 bases between them. CDR1 is KGHSH, CDR2 LQKENI, per germline.

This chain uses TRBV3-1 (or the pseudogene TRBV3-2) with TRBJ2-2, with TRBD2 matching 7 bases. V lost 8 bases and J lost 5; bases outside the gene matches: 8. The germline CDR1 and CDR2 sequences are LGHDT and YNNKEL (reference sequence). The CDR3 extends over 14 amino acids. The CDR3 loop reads CASVSSGGTGELFF. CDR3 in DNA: TGTGCCAGCGTCAGCTCCGGGGGGACCGGGGAGCTGTTTTTT.

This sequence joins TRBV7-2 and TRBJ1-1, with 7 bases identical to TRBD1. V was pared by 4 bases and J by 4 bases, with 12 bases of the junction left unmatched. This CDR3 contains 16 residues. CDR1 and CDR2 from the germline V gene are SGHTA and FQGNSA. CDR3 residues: CASSSDRAPLSTEAFF. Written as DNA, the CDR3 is TGTGCCAGCAGCTCCGACAGGGCCCCTTTAAGCACTGAAGCTTTCTTT. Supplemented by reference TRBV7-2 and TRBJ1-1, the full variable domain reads GAGVSQSPSNKVTEKGKDVELRCDPISGHTALYWYRQSLGQGLEFLIYFQGNSAPDKSGLPSDRFSAERTGGSVSTLTIQRTQQEDSAVYLCASSSDRAPLSTEAFFGQGTRLTVV.

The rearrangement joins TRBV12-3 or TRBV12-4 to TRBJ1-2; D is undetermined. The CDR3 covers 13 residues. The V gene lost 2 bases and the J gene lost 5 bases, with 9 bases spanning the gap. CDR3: CASSLREEYGYTF. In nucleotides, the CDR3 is TGTGCCAGCAGTTTACGGGAGGAGTATGGCTACACCTTC.

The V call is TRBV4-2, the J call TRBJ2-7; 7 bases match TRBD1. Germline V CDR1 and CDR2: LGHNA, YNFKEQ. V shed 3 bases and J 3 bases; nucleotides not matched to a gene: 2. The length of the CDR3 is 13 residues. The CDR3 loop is CASSQDRYYEQYF. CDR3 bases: TGTGCCAGCAGCCAGGACAGGTACTACGAGCAGTACTTC.

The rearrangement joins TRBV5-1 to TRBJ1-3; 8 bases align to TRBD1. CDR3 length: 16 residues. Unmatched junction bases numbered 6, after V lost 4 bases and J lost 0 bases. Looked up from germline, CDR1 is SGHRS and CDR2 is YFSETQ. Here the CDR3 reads CASSPRTGNSGNTIYF. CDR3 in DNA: TGCGCCAGCAGCCCCCGGACAGGGAACTCTGGAAACACCATATATTTT.

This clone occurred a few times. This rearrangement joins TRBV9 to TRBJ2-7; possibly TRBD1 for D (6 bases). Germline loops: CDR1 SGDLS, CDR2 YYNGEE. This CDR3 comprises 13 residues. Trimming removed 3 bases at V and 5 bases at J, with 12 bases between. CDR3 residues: CASSGPGDHEQYF. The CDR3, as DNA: TGTGCCAGCAGCGGTCCAGGGGACCACGAGCAGTACTTC.

Here the CDR3 reads CASSLGRARVTEAFF. The CDR3 bases are TGTGCCAGCAGCTTGGGGAGGGCCAGGGTCACTGAAGCTTTCTTT. The chain recombines TRBV5-6 with TRBJ1-1, with D perhaps matching TRBD1 (5 bases). With 0 bases removed from V and 4 bases from J, the gap between germline ends came to 13 bases. The CDR3 covers 15 residues. Germline-derived CDR1 and CDR2 are SGHDT and YYEEEE.

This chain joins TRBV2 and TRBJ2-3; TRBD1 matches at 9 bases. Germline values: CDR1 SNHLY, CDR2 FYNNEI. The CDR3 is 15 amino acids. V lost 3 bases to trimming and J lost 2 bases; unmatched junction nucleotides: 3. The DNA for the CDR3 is TGTGCCAGCAGTGAGGACAGGGGCCCCACAGATACGCAGTATTTT. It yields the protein CASSEDRGPTDTQYF. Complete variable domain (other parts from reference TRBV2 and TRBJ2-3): EPEVTQTPSHQVTQMGQEVILRCVPISNHLYFYWYRQILGQKVEFLVSFYNNEISEKSEIFDDQFSVERPDGSNFTLKIRSTKLEDSAMYFCASSEDRGPTDTQYFGPGTRLTVL.

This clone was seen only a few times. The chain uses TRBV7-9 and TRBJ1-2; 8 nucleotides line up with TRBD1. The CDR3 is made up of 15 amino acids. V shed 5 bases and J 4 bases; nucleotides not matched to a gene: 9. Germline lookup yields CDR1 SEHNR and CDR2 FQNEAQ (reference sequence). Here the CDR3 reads CASSPRQGLSYGYTF. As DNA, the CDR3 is TGTGCCAGCAGCCCCCGACAGGGGTTATCCTATGGCTACACCTTC. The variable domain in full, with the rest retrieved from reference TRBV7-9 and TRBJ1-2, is DTGVSQNPRHKITKRGQNVTFRCDPISEHNRLYWYRQTLGQGPEFLTYFQNEAQLEKSRLLSDRFSAERPKGSFSTLEIQRTEQGDSAMYLCASSPRQGLSYGYTFGSGTRLTVV.

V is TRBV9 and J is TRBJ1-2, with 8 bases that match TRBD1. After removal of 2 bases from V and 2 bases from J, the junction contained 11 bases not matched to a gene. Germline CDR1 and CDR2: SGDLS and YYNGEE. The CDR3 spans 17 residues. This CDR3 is CASSVTWTGIGNYGYTF. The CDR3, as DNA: TGTGCCAGCAGCGTTACTTGGACAGGGATCGGGAACTATGGCTACACCTTC.

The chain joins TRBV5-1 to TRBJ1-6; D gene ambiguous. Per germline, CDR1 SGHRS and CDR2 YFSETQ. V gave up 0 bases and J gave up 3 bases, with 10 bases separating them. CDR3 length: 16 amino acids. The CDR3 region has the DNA TGCGCCAGCAGCTTGGGTGGCGGTGTCTATAATTCACCCCTCCACTTT. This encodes CASSLGGGVYNSPLHF.

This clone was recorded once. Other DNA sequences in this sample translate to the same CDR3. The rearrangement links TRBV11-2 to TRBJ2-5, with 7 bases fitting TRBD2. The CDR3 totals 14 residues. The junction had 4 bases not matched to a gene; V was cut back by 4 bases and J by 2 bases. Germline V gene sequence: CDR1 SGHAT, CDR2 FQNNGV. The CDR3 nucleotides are TGTGCCAGCAGCTCCTTGGGGGGGCAAGAGACCCAGTACTTC. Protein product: CASSSLGGQETQYF.

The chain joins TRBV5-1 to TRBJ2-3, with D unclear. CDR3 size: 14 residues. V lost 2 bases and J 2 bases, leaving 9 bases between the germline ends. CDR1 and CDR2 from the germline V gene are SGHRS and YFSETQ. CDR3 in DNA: TGCGCCAGCAGCTTTGAGTCGTTCACAGATACGCAGTATTTT. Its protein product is CASSFESFTDTQYF.

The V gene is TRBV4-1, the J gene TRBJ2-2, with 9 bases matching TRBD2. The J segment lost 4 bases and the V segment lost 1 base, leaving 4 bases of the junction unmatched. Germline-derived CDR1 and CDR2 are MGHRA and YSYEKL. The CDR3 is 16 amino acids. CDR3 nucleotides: TGCGCCAGCAGCCAAGGCGGGAGGGTCACCACCGGGGAGCTGTTTTTT. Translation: CASSQGGRVTTGELFF.

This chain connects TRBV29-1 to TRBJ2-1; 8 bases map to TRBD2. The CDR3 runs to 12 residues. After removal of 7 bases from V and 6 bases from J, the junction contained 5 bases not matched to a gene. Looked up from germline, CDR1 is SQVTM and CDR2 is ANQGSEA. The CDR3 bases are TGCAGCGCAAGCGGGAGTGGCAATGAGCAGTTCTTC. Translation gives CSASGSGNEQFF.

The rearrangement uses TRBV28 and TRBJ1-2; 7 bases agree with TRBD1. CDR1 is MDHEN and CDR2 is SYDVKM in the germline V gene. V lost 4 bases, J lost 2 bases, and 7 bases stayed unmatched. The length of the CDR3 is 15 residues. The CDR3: CASSSNRGPNYGYTF. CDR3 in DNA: TGTGCCAGCAGTTCCAACAGGGGTCCCAACTATGGCTACACCTTC.